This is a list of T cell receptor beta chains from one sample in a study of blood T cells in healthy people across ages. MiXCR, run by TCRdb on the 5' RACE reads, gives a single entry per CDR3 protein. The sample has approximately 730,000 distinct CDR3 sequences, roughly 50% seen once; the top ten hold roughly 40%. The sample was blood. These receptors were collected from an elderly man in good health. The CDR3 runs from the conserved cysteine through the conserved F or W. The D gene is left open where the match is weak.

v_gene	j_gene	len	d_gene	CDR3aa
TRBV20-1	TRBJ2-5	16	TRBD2	CSARVTSGSLRETQYF
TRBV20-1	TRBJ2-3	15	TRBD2	CSASVRLAGTDTQYF
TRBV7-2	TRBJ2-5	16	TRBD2	CASSLDVAGARETQYF
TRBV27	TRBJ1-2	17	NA	CASSLGAGTGWGNGYTF
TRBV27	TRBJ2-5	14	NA	CASSSAGTGGTQYF
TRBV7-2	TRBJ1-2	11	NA	CASSPVSGYTF
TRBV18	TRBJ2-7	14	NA	CASSQQTSSYEQYF
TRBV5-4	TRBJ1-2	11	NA	CASSSGRDYTF
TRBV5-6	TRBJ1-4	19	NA	CASSLVGGGQPATNEKLFF
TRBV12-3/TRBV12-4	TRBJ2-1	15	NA	CASSSETAVAYEQFF
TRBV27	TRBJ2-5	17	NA	CASRKPGKRGARDGQYF
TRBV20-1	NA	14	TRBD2	CSATLAGIGNEQYF
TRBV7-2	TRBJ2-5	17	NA	CASSLARQRVYQETQYF
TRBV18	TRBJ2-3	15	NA	CASKQPGQGTDTQYF
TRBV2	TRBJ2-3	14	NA	CASSTRGRTDTQYF
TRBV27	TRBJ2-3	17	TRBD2	CASSLAGVYRSPDTQYF
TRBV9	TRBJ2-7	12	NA	CASTRDGGEQYF
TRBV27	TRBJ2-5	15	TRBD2	CASSQRTSGQETQYF
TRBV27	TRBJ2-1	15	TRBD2	CASSFGGVEYNEQFF
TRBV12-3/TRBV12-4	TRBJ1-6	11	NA	CASGYNSPLHF
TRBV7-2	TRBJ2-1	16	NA	CASSLFVASSYNEQFF
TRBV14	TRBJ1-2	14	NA	CASSPVGANYGYTF
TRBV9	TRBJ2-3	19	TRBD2	CASSVLGLAGAGSTDTQYF
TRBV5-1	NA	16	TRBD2	CASSSGLAGGPHEQYF
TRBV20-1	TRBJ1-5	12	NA	CSASLAVGPQHF
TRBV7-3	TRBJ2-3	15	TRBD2	CASSRQPAGGDTQYF
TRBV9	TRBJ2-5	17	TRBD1	CASSFNPRDRAQETQYF
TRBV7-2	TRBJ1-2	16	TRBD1	CASSLVGTGLNYGYTF
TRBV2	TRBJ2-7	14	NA	CASSELGGSYEQYF
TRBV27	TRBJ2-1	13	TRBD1	CASRDRGLNEQFF
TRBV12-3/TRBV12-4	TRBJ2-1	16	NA	CASSYTLFAVDNEQFF
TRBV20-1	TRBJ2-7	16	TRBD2	CSAIGASGRSSYEQYF
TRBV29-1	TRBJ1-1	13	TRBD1	CSVTGGWNTEAFF
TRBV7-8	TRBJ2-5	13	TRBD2	CASSKGLDETQYF
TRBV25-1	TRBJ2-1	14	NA	CATTADNYRETQFF
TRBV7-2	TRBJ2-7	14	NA	CASSRDSLPYEQYF
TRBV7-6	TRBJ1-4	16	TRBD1	CASSLGQGGSTEKLFF
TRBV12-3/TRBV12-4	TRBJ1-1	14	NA	CASSFGQGHTEAFF
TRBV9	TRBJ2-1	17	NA	CASSSQGGTSIYNEQFF
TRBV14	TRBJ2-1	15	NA	CASSQEWDGRDEQFF
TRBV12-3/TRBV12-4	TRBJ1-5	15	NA	CASSFSGSINQPQHF
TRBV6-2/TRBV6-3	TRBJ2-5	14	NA	CASSYLAVQETQYF
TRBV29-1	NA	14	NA	CSVEGRGGWYEQYF
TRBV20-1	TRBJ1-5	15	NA	CSARVGGVGNQPQHF
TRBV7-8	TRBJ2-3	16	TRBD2	CASSLLAVGGADTQYF
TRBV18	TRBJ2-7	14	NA	CASSPPAGDYEQYF
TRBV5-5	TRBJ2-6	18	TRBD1	CASSLPGQGGSGANVLTF
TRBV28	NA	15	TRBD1	CASSFPGQGGYEQYF
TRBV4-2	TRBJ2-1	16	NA	CASSQDLMTAYNEQFF
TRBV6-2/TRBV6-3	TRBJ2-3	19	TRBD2	CASNPLVSGGGVRADTQYF
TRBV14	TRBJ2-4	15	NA	CASSTTAGPGYIQYF
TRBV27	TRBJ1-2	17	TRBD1	CASSPLGTGGANYGYTF
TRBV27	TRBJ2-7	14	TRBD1	CASRRTGLLYEQYF
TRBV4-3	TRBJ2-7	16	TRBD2	CASSQDRGLAGNEQYF
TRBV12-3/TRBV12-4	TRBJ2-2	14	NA	CASPPPGNTGELFF
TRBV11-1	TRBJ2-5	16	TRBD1	CASSPDRVGLQETQYF
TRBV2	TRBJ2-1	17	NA	CASSEAFGTSSYNEQFF
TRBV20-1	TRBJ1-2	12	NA	CSASEGVAGYTF
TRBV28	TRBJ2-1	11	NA	CASRIFNEQFF
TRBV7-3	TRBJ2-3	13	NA	CASSSAPPDTQYF